Below are 32 T cell receptor beta chains sequenced from a single sample in a study of blood T cells in healthy people across ages. Alongside a J-beta primer mix, a sample-barcoded 5' primer served in a second PCR lasting about 7 to 12 cycles. TCRdb re-called the 5' RACE reads with MiXCR, one entry per CDR3 protein. The table lists under 750,000 distinct CDR3 sequences, roughly 48% of them singletons. The sequencing input was blood. All receptors come from a man at least 80 years old in good health.

The CDR3 is CASSSRVDYEQYF. The DNA of the CDR3 is TGCGCCAGCAGCTCCCGAGTGGACTACGAGCAGTACTTC. V is TRBV5-1 and J is TRBJ2-7; no definite D call. The CDR3 sequence is 13 residues long. The germline CDR1 and CDR2 sequences are SGHRS and YFSETQ. Trimming took 3 bases from V and 3 from J, leaving 10 bases between them.

The chain employs TRBV20-1 and TRBJ2-1; D might be TRBD1 or TRBD2, each matching 5 bases. V shed 1 base and J shed 9 bases, with 13 bases lying between them. CDR1 DFQATT and CDR2 SNEGSKA come from the germline V gene (reference sequence). The CDR3 totals 13 residues. The CDR3 spells CSARVRGVGEQFF. CDR3 in DNA: TGCAGTGCTAGAGTAAGGGGAGTGGGTGAGCAGTTCTTC.

This clonotype was found a few times. The chain recombines TRBV4-3 with TRBJ1-2; 7 nucleotides agree with TRBD1. After removal of 3 bases from V and 8 bases from J, the junction contained 18 bases not matched to a gene. In germline, CDR1 is LGHNA, CDR2 YSLEER. CDR3 length: 17 residues. The CDR3 here is CASSQHRASQGVQGYTF. Written as DNA, the CDR3 is TGCGCCAGCAGCCAGCACCGGGCCTCCCAGGGGGTGCAAGGCTACACCTTC.

V gene TRBV5-1 combines with J gene TRBJ1-4, with TRBD1 matching 9 bases. Germline V gene sequence: CDR1 SGHRS, CDR2 YFSETQ. The CDR3 runs 14 residues. V lost 3 bases and J lost 8; bases outside the gene matches: 5. CDR3 sequence reads: CASSSGDRAEKLFF. As DNA, the CDR3 is TGCGCCAGCAGCTCCGGGGACAGGGCGGAAAAACTGTTTTTT. Supplemented by reference TRBV5-1 and TRBJ1-4, the full variable domain reads KAGVTQTPRYLIKTRGQQVTLSCSPISGHRSVSWYQQTPGQGLQFLFEYFSETQRNKGNFPGRFSGRQFSNSRSEMNVSTLELGDSALYLCASSSGDRAEKLFFGSGTQLSVL.

This clonotype was seen only once. A much more abundant neighbour one base away suggests this may be a read error. V usage is TRBV5-1 and J usage is TRBJ2-1, with 14 bases matching TRBD2. With the DNA end fitting TRBJ2-7 better, the J assignment may be wrong. Germline lookup yields CDR1 SGHRS and CDR2 YFSETQ. This CDR3 spans 17 amino acids. CDR3 sequence reads: CASSLGLAGGPYNEQYF. As DNA, the CDR3 is TGCGCCAGCAGCTTGGGACTAGCGGGGGGGCCTTACAATGAGCAGTACTTC.

This chain joins TRBV20-1 and TRBJ1-3; D remains ambiguous. Deletions cut 5 bases from V and 4 bases from J, with 15 bases between. Germline V lookup: CDR1 DFQATT, CDR2 SNEGSKA (reference sequence). There are 14 residues in the CDR3. The CDR3 sequence is CSARTLPGGNTIYF. The CDR3 DNA follows: TGCAGTGCTCGAACTCTCCCGGGGGGAAACACCATATATTTT.

On this clonotype itself: The junction departs from the called germline gene at one end, perhaps through a read error. This chain links TRBV20-1 with TRBJ1-5; D perhaps matches TRBD1 (5 bases). Looked up from germline, CDR1 is DFQATT and CDR2 is SNEGSKA (reference sequence). The CDR3 has 14 residues. DNA of the CDR3: TGCAGTGCTAGGATGGGGACCATGGATCAGCCTCAGCATTTT. Amino acid sequence: CSARMGTMDQPQHF.

The sample holds a few counts of this clonotype. The chain couples TRBV10-3 to TRBJ2-2; weak D call: TRBD1 (7 bases). The germline V gene encodes CDR1 ENHRY and CDR2 SYGVKD. The CDR3 contains 16 residues. V lost 5 bases and J lost 1, with 14 bases in between. The DNA of the CDR3 is TGTGCCATCAGTCGGGGCGGGACAGAGAACACCGGGGAGCTGTTTTTT. Protein sequence: CAISRGGTENTGELFF.

CDR3 in amino acids: CASLSSETQYF. The DNA for the CDR3 is TGTGCCAGCCTTTCCAGTGAGACCCAGTACTTC. The chain recombines TRBV7-6 with TRBJ2-5, with no clear D. Germline V lookup: CDR1 SGHVS, CDR2 FNYEAQ. Trimming removed 8 bases at V and 5 bases at J, with 9 bases between. The CDR3 has 11 residues.

As DNA, the CDR3 is TGTGCCAGCAGCTTCGTAGTAGGTGAGCAGTTCTTC. Translated: CASSFVVGEQFF. The chain has TRBV6-2 or TRBV6-3 and TRBJ2-1; no definite D call. CDR3 length equals 12 residues. Between the trimmed V and J ends, which lost 6 bases and 9 bases, there was a span of 12 bases. CDR1 is MNHEY, CDR2 SVGEGT, per germline.

This chain connects TRBV20-1 to TRBJ2-5; D gene uncertain. Trimming removed 1 base at V and 3 bases at J, with 9 bases between. There are 13 residues in the CDR3. Germline lookup yields CDR1 DFQATT and CDR2 SNEGSKA (reference sequence). The CDR3 loop reads CSARGALKETQYF. The CDR3 DNA is TGCAGTGCTAGAGGCGCGTTGAAAGAGACCCAGTACTTC.

With respect to this clonotype: Mismatch with germline at one junction end may stem from a read error. The chain couples TRBV20-1 to TRBJ1-6, with D perhaps matching TRBD1 (6 bases). The CDR3 runs to 14 residues. CDR1 is DFQATT and CDR2 is SNEGSKA in the germline V gene (reference sequence). The CDR3 loop is CSASVGGLNSPPHF. The CDR3 DNA follows: TGCAGTGCTTCGGTTGGGGGGCTAAATTCACCCCCCCACTTT.

The chain employs TRBV4-3 and TRBJ1-1, with D uncertain. The V gene's germline CDR1 is LGHNA and CDR2 YSLEER. The length of the CDR3 is 13 residues. Trimming cost V 0 bases and J 11 bases, with 13 bases left between them. CDR3 DNA: TGCGCCAGCAGCCAAGAAGTAGGGTTGCTGGCTTTCTTT. Amino acids: CASSQEVGLLAFF.

V gene TRBV6-1 combines with J gene TRBJ2-5; TRBD2 agrees at 8 bases. The CDR3 is 14 amino acids. Germline V gives CDR1 MNHNS, CDR2 SASEGT. Trimming removed 4 bases from V and 5 bases from J; junction bases left unmatched: 6. This CDR3 reads CASSAASGLETQYF. In DNA form, the CDR3 reads TGTGCCAGCAGTGCGGCTAGCGGGCTGGAGACCCAGTACTTC.

The rearrangement uses TRBV3-1 and TRBJ2-4; D could derive from TRBD1 or TRBD2 (5 bases each). The end of the DNA is better explained by TRBJ2-7, so the J call may be wrong. The CDR3 has 14 amino acids. CDR1 is LGHDT, CDR2 YNNKEL, per germline (reference sequence). CDR3 region: CASSQGRGTYEQYF. The CDR3 coding sequence is TGTGCCAGCAGCCAAGGTCGGGGCACCTACGAGCAGTACTTC.

The rearrangement uses TRBV7-9 and TRBJ2-7; 11 nucleotides match TRBD1. Trimming cost V 2 bases and J 4 bases; bases outside gene matches: 7. CDR3 size: 16 residues. Germline CDR1 and CDR2: SEHNR and FQNEAQ (reference sequence). The CDR3 DNA reads TGTGCCAGCAGCTTACCACGGACAGGGGGCTATTACGAGCAGTACTTC. Protein product: CASSLPRTGGYYEQYF.

Ten or more counts support this clonotype. The chain uses TRBV7-9 and TRBJ2-3, with D perhaps TRBD1 (5 bases). Trimming pared 5 bases from V and 1 base from J, leaving 7 bases between. Germline V lookup: CDR1 SEHNR, CDR2 FQNEAQ (reference sequence). The CDR3 has 13 residues. The CDR3 protein is CASSPGRTDTQYF. Written as DNA, the CDR3 is TGTGCCAGCAGCCCAGGGCGCACAGATACGCAGTATTTT.

The chain recombines TRBV20-1 with TRBJ2-1; TRBD2 agrees at 13 bases. The CDR3 covers 15 residues. J was trimmed by 8 bases and V by 3 bases; bases with no gene match: 7. The germline CDR1 and CDR2 sequences are DFQATT and SNEGSKA (reference sequence). CDR3 sequence (DNA): TGCAGTGCTAGCAGGGGGACTAGCGGGGCGTATGAGCAGTTCTTC. Translating it yields CSASRGTSGAYEQFF.

The chain combines TRBV5-6 with TRBJ2-7; no firm D call. Trimming removed 6 bases at V and 9 bases at J, with 19 bases between. CDR1 is SGHDT and CDR2 is YYEEEE in the germline V gene. This CDR3 is 13 amino acids long. The CDR3 reads CASTLGIGSGQYF. CDR3 sequence (DNA): TGTGCCAGCACCCTCGGAATAGGGTCGGGGCAGTACTTC.

This clonotype has just one count. The chain recombines TRBV5-6 with TRBJ2-1, with TRBD1 matching 12 bases. CDR1 and CDR2 (germline): SGHDT, YYEEEE. The CDR3 covers 15 residues. With V trimmed by 3 bases and J by 7 bases, 5 bases remained unmatched. CDR3 nucleotide sequence: TGTGCCAGCAGCTGGGACAGGGGGCGGGGGAATGAGCAGTTCTTC. Translation gives CASSWDRGRGNEQFF. Full variable domain (remainder filled in from reference TRBV5-6 and TRBJ2-1): DAGVTQSPTHLIKTRGQQVTLRCSPKSGHDTVSWYQQALGQGPQFIFQYYEEEERQRGNFPDRFSGHQFPNYSSELNVNALLLGDSALYLCASSWDRGRGNEQFFGPGTRLTVL.

This clonotype was picked up a small number of times. The rearrangement joins TRBV7-2 to TRBJ2-7; TRBD1 aligns across 8 bases. Germline assignment: CDR1 SGHTA and CDR2 FQGNSA. The length of the CDR3 is 15 residues. J gave up 1 base and V 5 bases, and 7 bases lay outside the gene matches. DNA of the CDR3: TGTGCCAGCAGCAACAGGGGGGTCTTGTCCTACGAGCAGTACTTC. Its translation: CASSNRGVLSYEQYF.

The chain has TRBV27 and TRBJ2-5, with 10 bases that match TRBD1. The DNA end is a closer match to TRBJ2-7, so the J assignment may be wrong. The length of the CDR3 is 16 residues. In germline, CDR1 is MNHEY, CDR2 SMNVEV (reference sequence). DNA for the CDR3: TGTGCCAGCAGTCCCCCAGGGGACAGGGGAGCCTACGAGCAGTACTTC. Protein sequence: CASSPPGDRGAYEQYF.

V gene TRBV20-1 combines with J gene TRBJ2-2; D call uncertain. V was pared by 3 bases and J by 5 bases, with 16 bases between. The germline V gene has CDR1 DFQATT and CDR2 SNEGSKA (reference sequence). CDR3 length: 15 residues. The CDR3 sequence is CSARKMGWSTGELFF. In DNA, the CDR3 is TGCAGTGCTAGGAAAATGGGGTGGAGTACCGGGGAGCTGTTTTTT.

This clonotype was seen more than once but under ten times. The rearrangement links TRBV15 to TRBJ2-5, with D uncertain. The V gene lost 0 bases and the J gene lost 6 bases, with 5 bases spanning the gap. The CDR3 covers 12 residues. Germline CDR1 reads LNHNV; CDR2 reads YYDKDF (reference sequence). The CDR3 DNA is TGTGCCACCAGCAGAGACGCCCAGACCCAGTACTTC. Its translation: CATSRDAQTQYF.

The chain couples TRBV20-1 to TRBJ2-1; 8 bases line up with TRBD1. The length of the CDR3 is 16 residues. J gave up 5 bases and V 4 bases, and 13 bases lay outside the gene matches. Germline V gene data show CDR1 as DFQATT and CDR2 as SNEGSKA (reference sequence). In DNA, the CDR3 is TGCAGTGCTACCTCCTGGGGGACAGGTTTCGACAATGAGCAGTTCTTC. It translates to CSATSWGTGFDNEQFF.

V gene TRBV3-1 combines with J gene TRBJ2-5; D is perhaps TRBD2 (6 bases). CDR3 length: 14 residues. V shed 3 bases and J shed 4 bases, with 12 bases lying between them. In germline, CDR1 is LGHDT, CDR2 YNNKEL (reference sequence). As DNA, the CDR3 is TGTGCCAGCAGCCACTCAGCGGGCAGAGAGACCCAGTACTTC. Protein sequence: CASSHSAGRETQYF.

The J gene is TRBJ1-1, the V gene TRBV29-1; D uncertain. Deletions cut 7 bases from V and 3 bases from J, with 9 bases between. The CDR3 is 11 residues long. Germline V gene lookup returns CDR1 SQVTM and CDR2 ANQGSEA. The CDR3 DNA sequence: TGCAGCGGTAGGTGGGACACTGAAGCTTTCTTT. It yields the protein CSGRWDTEAFF.

The chain links TRBV29-1 to TRBJ1-4, with D possibly matching TRBD1 (6 bases). Germline V gene data show CDR1 as SQVTM and CDR2 as ANQGSEA. Trimming removed 6 bases from V and 8 bases from J, with 22 bases in between. This CDR3 spans 15 amino acids. This CDR3 is CSVADRIASREKLFF. The CDR3 DNA is TGCAGCGTCGCTGACAGGATTGCGTCTAGGGAAAAACTGTTTTTT.

V usage is TRBV6-2 or TRBV6-3 and J usage is TRBJ2-4; 9 bases match TRBD1. The DNA end is more similar to TRBJ2-5, so the J call may be wrong. CDR1 and CDR2 from the germline V gene are MNHEY and SVGEGT. The CDR3 extends over 18 amino acids. CDR3 loop: CASSFFTRTGEKQETQYF. CDR3 in DNA: TGTGCCAGCAGTTTTTTTACGCGGACAGGGGAAAAACAAGAGACCCAGTACTTC.

The chain employs TRBV11-2 and TRBJ2-5; TRBD2 agrees at 12 bases. CDR1 SGHAT and CDR2 FQNNGV come from the germline V gene. The V segment lost 10 bases and the J segment 2 bases; nucleotides outside the gene matches: 23. This CDR3 is built from 20 residues. The CDR3 protein is CAISEAGTSGHPLPQETQYF. The CDR3, as DNA: TGTGCCATCAGTGAGGCCGGGACTAGCGGGCATCCCCTCCCACAAGAGACCCAGTACTTC.

The chain employs TRBV5-6 and TRBJ2-1; TRBD2 matches at 7 bases. CDR1 is SGHDT, CDR2 YYEEEE, per germline. The CDR3 consists of 15 residues. V trimming: 0 bases; J trimming: 4 bases; junction bases outside the gene matches: 4. CDR3 sequence (DNA): TGTGCCAGCAGCTTGGTGTCTAGCGGTTACAATGAGCAGTTCTTC. Translated, it gives CASSLVSSGYNEQFF.

This clonotype was observed a few times. The V call is TRBV10-2, the J call TRBJ2-7; the D gene could be TRBD1 or TRBD2 (5 bases each). Germline V gives CDR1 WSHSY, CDR2 SAAADI. The CDR3 is made up of 14 amino acids. V lost 0 bases and J 6 bases, leaving 12 bases between the germline ends. CDR3 loop: CASSESKIGGEQYF. Here the CDR3 DNA reads TGCGCCAGCAGTGAGTCGAAAATTGGGGGCGAGCAGTACTTC.